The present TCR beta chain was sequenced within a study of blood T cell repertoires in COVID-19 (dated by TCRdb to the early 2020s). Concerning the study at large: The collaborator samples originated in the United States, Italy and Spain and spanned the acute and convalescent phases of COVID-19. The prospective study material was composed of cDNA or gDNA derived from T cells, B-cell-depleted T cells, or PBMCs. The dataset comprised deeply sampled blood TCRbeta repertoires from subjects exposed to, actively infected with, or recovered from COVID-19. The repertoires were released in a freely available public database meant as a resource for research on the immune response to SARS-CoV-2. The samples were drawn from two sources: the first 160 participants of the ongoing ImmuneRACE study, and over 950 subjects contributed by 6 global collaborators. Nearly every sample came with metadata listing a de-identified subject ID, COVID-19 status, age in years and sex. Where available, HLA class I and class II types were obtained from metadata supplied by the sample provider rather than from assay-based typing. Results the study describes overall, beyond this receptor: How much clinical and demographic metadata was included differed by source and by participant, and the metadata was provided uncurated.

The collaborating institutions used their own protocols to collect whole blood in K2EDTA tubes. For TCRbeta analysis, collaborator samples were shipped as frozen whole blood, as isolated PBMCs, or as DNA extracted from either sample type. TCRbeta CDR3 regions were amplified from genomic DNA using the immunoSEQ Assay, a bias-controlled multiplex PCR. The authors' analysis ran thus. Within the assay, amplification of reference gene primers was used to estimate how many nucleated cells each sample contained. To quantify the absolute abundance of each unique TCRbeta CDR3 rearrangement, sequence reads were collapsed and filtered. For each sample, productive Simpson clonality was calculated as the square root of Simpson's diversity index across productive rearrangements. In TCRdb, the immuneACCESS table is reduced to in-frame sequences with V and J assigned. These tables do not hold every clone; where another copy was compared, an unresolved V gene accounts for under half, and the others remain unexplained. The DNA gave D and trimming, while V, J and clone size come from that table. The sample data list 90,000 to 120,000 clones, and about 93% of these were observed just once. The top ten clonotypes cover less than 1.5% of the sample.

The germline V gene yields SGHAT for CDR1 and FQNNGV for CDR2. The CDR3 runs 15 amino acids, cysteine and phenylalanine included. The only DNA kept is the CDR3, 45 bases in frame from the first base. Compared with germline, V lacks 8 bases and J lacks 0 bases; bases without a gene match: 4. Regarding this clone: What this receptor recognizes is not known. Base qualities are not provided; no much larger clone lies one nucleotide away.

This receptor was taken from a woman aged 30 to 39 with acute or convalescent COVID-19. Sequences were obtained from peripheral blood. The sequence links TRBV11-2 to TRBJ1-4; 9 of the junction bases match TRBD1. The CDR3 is CASHRTGATNEKLFF. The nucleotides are TGTGCCAGCCACAGGACAGGGGCAACTAATGAAAAACTGTTTTTT.